A selection of T cell receptor beta chains follows, all from one sample in a study of tumor-infiltrating lymphocytes in oesophageal squamous cell carcinoma. TCRdb re-called the PCR reads with MiXCR, one entry per CDR3 protein. The repertoire holds about 14,000 distinct CDR3 sequences, less than 60% seen once, with 14% in the top ten. Material for sequencing was blood. Receptor source: a male donor with esophageal squamous cell carcinoma. Each CDR3 is given with its conserved first and last residue. Fields, in order: J gene, clone size, V gene, D gene, CDR3 protein, CDR3 DNA. A D gene is named only where the DNA matches it firmly. Only some rows state a clone size, as once, few, many or a class for expanded clones.

j_gene: TRBJ2-3; abundance: -; v_gene: TRBV6-1; d_gene: TRBD1; CDR3aa: CASSEDRGNTVRSTDTQYF; CDR3nt: TGTGCCAGCAGTGAAGACAGGGGGAATACGGTCCGGAGCACAGATACGCAGTATTTT
j_gene: TRBJ2-3; abundance: -; v_gene: TRBV6-6; d_gene: -; CDR3aa: CASTPSTDTQYF; CDR3nt: TGTGCCAGCACCCCTAGCACAGATACGCAGTATTTT
j_gene: TRBJ2-3; abundance: medium-sized; v_gene: TRBV28; d_gene: -; CDR3aa: CASSFRLTDTQYF; CDR3nt: TGTGCCAGCAGTTTCCGACTTACAGATACGCAGTATTTT
j_gene: TRBJ1-1; abundance: -; v_gene: TRBV20-1; d_gene: -; CDR3aa: CSARDQRRINTEAFF; CDR3nt: TGCAGTGCTAGAGATCAGAGACGGATAAACACTGAAGCTTTCTTT
j_gene: TRBJ2-3; abundance: medium-sized; v_gene: TRBV7-9; d_gene: TRBD2; CDR3aa: CASSSTSGLAGVSDTQYF; CDR3nt: TGTGCCAGCAGCTCAACATCGGGACTAGCGGGAGTAAGCGATACGCAGTATTTT
j_gene: TRBJ2-1; abundance: -; v_gene: TRBV11-2; d_gene: TRBD2; CDR3aa: CASSPTSGRGNEQFF; CDR3nt: TGTGCCAGCAGCCCTACTAGCGGGAGGGGGAATGAGCAGTTCTTC
j_gene: TRBJ1-1; abundance: few; v_gene: TRBV11-3; d_gene: -; CDR3aa: CASSLGERTEAFF; CDR3nt: TGTGCCAGCAGCTTAGGGGAGAGAACTGAAGCTTTCTTT
j_gene: TRBJ2-1; abundance: -; v_gene: TRBV7-9; d_gene: -; CDR3aa: CASTVGSSYNEQFF; CDR3nt: TGTGCCAGCACCGTGGGGAGCTCCTACAATGAGCAGTTCTTC
j_gene: TRBJ2-1; abundance: -; v_gene: TRBV7-2; d_gene: TRBD2; CDR3aa: CASRASGSNEQFF; CDR3nt: TGTGCCAGCAGGGCTAGCGGGAGCAATGAGCAGTTCTTC
j_gene: TRBJ2-6; abundance: -; v_gene: TRBV7-3; d_gene: -; CDR3aa: CASSSSPGANVLTF; CDR3nt: TGTGCCAGCAGCTCTTCCCCTGGGGCCAACGTCCTGACTTTC
j_gene: TRBJ2-1; abundance: medium-sized; v_gene: TRBV10-3; d_gene: -; CDR3aa: CAIRERRDPDNEQFF; CDR3nt: TGTGCCATCAGGGAAAGGAGGGATCCTGACAATGAGCAGTTCTTC
j_gene: TRBJ2-3; abundance: -; v_gene: TRBV5-5; d_gene: TRBD1; CDR3aa: CASSLDRGDTQYF; CDR3nt: TGTGCCAGCAGCTTGGACAGGGGAGATACGCAGTATTTT
j_gene: TRBJ2-3; abundance: -; v_gene: TRBV20-1; d_gene: -; CDR3aa: CSARSGEGTDTQYF; CDR3nt: TGCAGTGCTAGATCGGGGGAGGGCACAGATACGCAGTATTTT
j_gene: TRBJ2-3; abundance: -; v_gene: TRBV7-5; d_gene: -; CDR3aa: CISVPEAAGTITDTQYF; CDR3nt: -
j_gene: TRBJ2-6; abundance: -; v_gene: TRBV27; d_gene: -; CDR3aa: CASSRTRGGGANVLTF; CDR3nt: TGTGCCAGCAGTAGGACCCGTGGAGGGGGGGCCAACGTCCTGACTTTC
j_gene: TRBJ2-3; abundance: -; v_gene: TRBV10-2; d_gene: -; CDR3aa: CASSEIGGSADTQYF; CDR3nt: TGCGCCAGCAGTGAGATCGGAGGGAGCGCAGATACGCAGTATTTT
j_gene: TRBJ1-6; abundance: -; v_gene: TRBV7-3; d_gene: -; CDR3aa: CASSRKAGGPRDEQFF; CDR3nt: TGTGCCAGCAGCCGCAAGGCGGGGGGGCCAAGGGATGAGCAGTTCTTT
j_gene: TRBJ2-3; abundance: -; v_gene: TRBV7-9; d_gene: -; CDR3aa: CASSFRLHTDTQYF; CDR3nt: TGTGCCAGCAGCTTTAGGCTCCACACAGATACGCAGTATTTT
j_gene: TRBJ1-2; abundance: -; v_gene: TRBV6-1; d_gene: -; CDR3aa: CASSETQGNAYGYTF; CDR3nt: TGTGCCAGCAGTGAGACGCAGGGTAATGCCTATGGCTACACCTTC
j_gene: TRBJ2-1; abundance: few; v_gene: TRBV27; d_gene: TRBD2; CDR3aa: CASSYGTSGLLPYEQFF; CDR3nt: TGTGCCAGCAGCTACGGGACTAGCGGACTCTTACCCTACGAGCAGTTCTTC
j_gene: TRBJ2-2; abundance: medium-sized; v_gene: TRBV7-9; d_gene: -; CDR3aa: CASSLVGAGELFF; CDR3nt: TGTGCCAGCAGCTTAGTAGGGGCCGGGGAGCTGTTTTTT
j_gene: TRBJ2-7; abundance: -; v_gene: TRBV15; d_gene: TRBD1; CDR3aa: CATSNPDRVGEQYF; CDR3nt: TGTGCCACCAGCAATCCCGACAGGGTTGGCGAGCAGTACTTC
j_gene: TRBJ2-2; abundance: medium-sized; v_gene: TRBV27; d_gene: TRBD2; CDR3aa: CASSSLAGGGNTGELFF; CDR3nt: TGTGCCAGCAGTTCTCTAGCGGGAGGAGGAAACACCGGGGAGCTGTTTTTT
j_gene: TRBJ2-7; abundance: -; v_gene: TRBV6-1; d_gene: -; CDR3aa: CASTRNYEQYF; CDR3nt: TGTGCCAGCACCCGGAACTACGAGCAGTACTTC
j_gene: TRBJ1-2; abundance: -; v_gene: TRBV18; d_gene: -; CDR3aa: CASSPPPGHPVGYTF; CDR3nt: TGTGCCAGCTCACCACCCCCCGGACACCCCGTAGGCTACACCTTC
j_gene: TRBJ2-7; abundance: -; v_gene: TRBV5-4; d_gene: -; CDR3aa: CASSLDPGATYEQYF; CDR3nt: TGTGCCAGCAGCCTGGATCCGGGGGCCACCTACGAGCAGTACTTC
j_gene: TRBJ2-5; abundance: -; v_gene: TRBV7-6; d_gene: -; CDR3aa: CASSLVDLPLGSDNF; CDR3nt: TGTGCCAGCAGCTTAGTTGACCTTCCTTTGGGATCGGATAACTTC
j_gene: TRBJ2-1; abundance: -; v_gene: TRBV7-6; d_gene: TRBD2; CDR3aa: CASSLEAGTRVDEQFF; CDR3nt: TGTGCCAGCAGCTTAGAGGCGGGGACTAGAGTGGATGAGCAGTTCTTC
j_gene: TRBJ2-7; abundance: -; v_gene: TRBV7-2; d_gene: -; CDR3aa: CASSLQGNGGAYEQYF; CDR3nt: TGTGCCAGCAGCTTACAGGGGAATGGGGGGGCCTACGAGCAGTACTTC
j_gene: TRBJ2-3; abundance: -; v_gene: TRBV7-2; d_gene: TRBD2; CDR3aa: CASSSLAGGRRTDTQYF; CDR3nt: TGTGCCAGCAGCTCTTTAGCGGGAGGCAGACGCACAGATACGCAGTATTTT
j_gene: TRBJ2-7; abundance: -; v_gene: TRBV7-8; d_gene: TRBD2; CDR3aa: CATSGTGYEQYF; CDR3nt: TGTGCTACGAGCGGGACCGGTTACGAGCAGTACTTC
j_gene: TRBJ1-6; abundance: -; v_gene: TRBV12-3/TRBV12-4; d_gene: -; CDR3aa: CASSLDSGLGNSPLHF; CDR3nt: TGTGCCAGCAGTTTAGATTCGGGCCTAGGCAATTCACCCCTCCACTTT
j_gene: TRBJ1-1; abundance: -; v_gene: TRBV6-6; d_gene: -; CDR3aa: CASNSLMNTEAFF; CDR3nt: TGTGCCAGCAACAGTCTAATGAACACTGAAGCTTTCTTT
j_gene: TRBJ2-2; abundance: -; v_gene: TRBV28; d_gene: -; CDR3aa: CASSFPSPPGKNTGELFF; CDR3nt: TGTGCCAGCAGTTTCCCCTCCCCCCCTGGGAAGAACACCGGGGAGCTGTTTTTT
j_gene: TRBJ2-7; abundance: few; v_gene: TRBV7-2; d_gene: TRBD2; CDR3aa: CASSLSVGGTYEQYF; CDR3nt: TGTGCCAGCAGCTTATCGGTGGGAGGGACCTACGAGCAGTACTTC
j_gene: TRBJ2-2; abundance: many; v_gene: TRBV28; d_gene: -; CDR3aa: CASSGDPRGPFLRTGELFF; CDR3nt: TGTGCCAGCAGCGGCGACCCCCGGGGGCCCTTTCTTAGGACCGGGGAGCTGTTTTTT
j_gene: TRBJ2-3; abundance: -; v_gene: TRBV6-5; d_gene: -; CDR3aa: CASSYSNLALADTQYF; CDR3nt: TGTGCCAGCAGTTACTCCAATCTAGCGTTAGCAGATACGCAGTATTTT
j_gene: TRBJ1-1; abundance: many; v_gene: TRBV25-1; d_gene: TRBD1; CDR3aa: CASGTGGRGPEAFF; CDR3nt: TGTGCCAGCGGGACAGGGGGTAGGGGGCCTGAAGCTTTCTTT
j_gene: TRBJ2-5; abundance: few; v_gene: TRBV6-1; d_gene: TRBD2; CDR3aa: CASSRTTSGRGETQYF; CDR3nt: TGTGCCAGCAGTCGGACGACTAGCGGGAGGGGGGAGACCCAGTACTTC
j_gene: TRBJ2-3; abundance: -; v_gene: TRBV18; d_gene: TRBD1; CDR3aa: CASSPDRGETDTQYF; CDR3nt: TGTGCCAGCTCACCGGACAGGGGGGAGACAGATACGCAGTATTTT
j_gene: TRBJ2-3; abundance: -; v_gene: TRBV7-2; d_gene: -; CDR3aa: CASSFHIDSADTRYF; CDR3nt: TGTGCCAGCAGCTTCCACATCGACAGCGCAGATACGCGGTATTTT
j_gene: TRBJ2-5; abundance: -; v_gene: TRBV11-2; d_gene: TRBD1; CDR3aa: CASRAYTGGLMETQYF; CDR3nt: TGTGCCAGCAGGGCTTATACAGGGGGCTTGATGGAGACCCAGTACTTC
j_gene: TRBJ1-6; abundance: many; v_gene: TRBV5-4; d_gene: -; CDR3aa: CASSLGGSNSPLHF; CDR3nt: TGCGCCAGCAGCTTGGGGGGATCTAATTCACCCCTCCACTTC
j_gene: TRBJ2-7; abundance: -; v_gene: TRBV7-2; d_gene: TRBD1; CDR3aa: CASSLEQGGPYEQYF; CDR3nt: TGTGCCAGCAGCTTAGAACAGGGGGGTCCCTACGAGCAGTACTTC
j_gene: TRBJ2-7; abundance: -; v_gene: TRBV10-3; d_gene: TRBD1; CDR3aa: CAIRDSYEQYF; CDR3nt: TGTGCCATCCGGGACAGCTACGAGCAGTACTTC
j_gene: TRBJ2-5; abundance: once; v_gene: TRBV7-3; d_gene: -; CDR3aa: CASSPSSETQYF; CDR3nt: TGTGCCAGCAGCCCCAGTTCAGAGACCCAGTACTTC
j_gene: TRBJ1-1; abundance: -; v_gene: TRBV12-3/TRBV12-4; d_gene: TRBD1; CDR3aa: CASSFFSRQGNTEAFF; CDR3nt: TGTGCCAGCAGTTTTTTCTCGAGACAGGGGAACACTGAAGCTTTCTTT
j_gene: TRBJ2-7; abundance: -; v_gene: TRBV28; d_gene: TRBD2; CDR3aa: CASSILAGVYEQYF; CDR3nt: TGTGCCAGCAGTATTCTAGCGGGAGTCTACGAGCAGTACTTC
j_gene: TRBJ2-1; abundance: -; v_gene: TRBV7-2; d_gene: -; CDR3aa: CASSLAESSYNEQFF; CDR3nt: TGTGCCAGCAGCTTAGCCGAGAGCTCCTACAATGAGCAGTTCTTC
j_gene: TRBJ2-3; abundance: few; v_gene: TRBV7-2; d_gene: TRBD2; CDR3aa: CASSTQTSADTQYF; CDR3nt: TGTGCCAGCAGCACTCAGACTAGCGCAGATACGCAGTATTTT
j_gene: TRBJ2-2; abundance: -; v_gene: TRBV3-1; d_gene: -; CDR3aa: CASSQGEQADTGELFF; CDR3nt: TGTGCCAGCAGCCAAGGAGAGCAGGCAGACACCGGGGAGCTGTTTTTT
j_gene: TRBJ2-3; abundance: once; v_gene: TRBV11-2; d_gene: TRBD2; CDR3aa: CASRPSGLAGGLHDTQYF; CDR3nt: TGTGCCAGCAGGCCGTCCGGACTAGCGGGAGGCCTTCACGATACGCAGTATTTT
j_gene: TRBJ2-6; abundance: -; v_gene: TRBV7-2; d_gene: TRBD1; CDR3aa: CASSPQGPSSGANVLTF; CDR3nt: TGTGCCAGCAGCCCACAGGGGCCGAGCTCTGGGGCCAACGTCCTGACTTTC
j_gene: TRBJ2-1; abundance: -; v_gene: TRBV5-3; d_gene: TRBD1; CDR3aa: CASSGTGDEQFF; CDR3nt: TGTGCCAGCAGCGGGACAGGGGATGAGCAGTTCTTC